This T cell receptor (beta chain) was recorded in a study of T cell responses to AZD1222 COVID-19 vaccine. Whole-study findings and limits: Among the donors, most were white British and more were female, and clonal diversity was possibly underestimated. The repertoires were collected only after the peak T cell response. Spike was spanned by vaccine-associated CD4 TCRs, with dominance at 160-218 and 743-854.

Pooling covered second doses at about 4 or about 12 weeks. In regard to this clone: Its antigen remains unidentified.

The CDR3 extends over 18 amino acids. V dropped 5 bases and J dropped 6 bases, with 23 bases sitting between them. Germline values: CDR1 MNHNY, CDR2 SVGAGI (reference sequence). Assay: immunoSEQ multiplex PCR; the TCRdb copy retains only in-frame clones and omits some. The sample holds about 140,000 clones; around 90% are singletons and the top ten take roughly 6%. The chain employs TRBV6-6 and TRBJ1-6; possible D gene TRBD1, 5 bases. This TCR was recovered from an adult who received the AZD1222 COVID-19 vaccine. This material consisted of peripheral blood, taken 28 days after the second AZD1222 dose. The DNA of the CDR3 is TGTGCCAGCAGTCGGGGAATAGTGAGGGGCCGAGCTAATTCACCCCTCCACTTT. This encodes CASSRGIVRGRANSPLHF.